The 13 T cell receptor beta chains reported below all come from one sample, sequenced in a study of T cell responses to AZD1222 COVID-19 vaccine. Clones were read by immunoSEQ multiplex PCR, and TCRdb kept only the in-frame ones, dropping some. The sample includes approximately 120,000 clones, approximately 82% of them seen just once. The specimen was peripheral blood, collected 28 days after the second AZD1222 dose. The receptor set was obtained from an adult who received the AZD1222 COVID-19 vaccine.

The chain employs TRBV3-1 (or the pseudogene TRBV3-2) and TRBJ2-3; D unresolved. This CDR3 contains 12 residues. Germline CDR1 LGHDT, CDR2 YNNKEL (reference sequence). The V gene lost 4 bases and the J gene lost 6 bases, with 8 bases spanning the gap. CDR3 nucleotides: TGTGCCAGCAGCCCCCAGTCGGATACGCAGTATTTT. Translating it yields CASSPQSDTQYF.

As DNA, the CDR3 is TGTGCCAGCAGAGGAGCGACAGATACGCAGTATTTT. Protein: CASRGATDTQYF. The chain is built from TRBV6-5 and TRBJ2-3; D call uncertain. This CDR3 spans 12 amino acids. Germline lookup yields CDR1 MNHEY and CDR2 SVGAGI. Trimming pared 6 bases from V and 3 bases from J, leaving 7 bases between.

In DNA form, the CDR3 reads TGTGCCAGCAGTGACTCCCAGGGGTCCAATGAGCAGTTCTTC. Translation gives CASSDSQGSNEQFF. The chain recombines TRBV6-4 with TRBJ2-1; a possible D gene is TRBD1 (6 bases). V dropped 0 bases and J dropped 6 bases, with 9 bases sitting between them. This CDR3 comprises 14 residues. The V gene's germline CDR1 is MRHNA and CDR2 SNTAGT.

The chain couples TRBV7-8 to TRBJ2-2; D gene ambiguous. The CDR3 runs to 12 residues. Trimming pared 2 bases from V and 8 bases from J, leaving 6 bases between. Germline-derived CDR1 and CDR2 are SGHVS and FQNEAQ. CDR3 residues: CASSLNLGELFF. The DNA for the CDR3 is TGTGCCAGCAGCTTAAATCTGGGGGAGCTGTTTTTT.

The chain couples TRBV4-3 to TRBJ1-6; TRBD1 matches at 10 bases. Germline V gene lookup returns CDR1 LGHNA and CDR2 YSLEER. The trim removed 1 base at V and 9 bases at J, leaving 3 bases unmatched. The CDR3 runs 15 residues. CDR3 residues: CASSQGTGGSSPLHF. The CDR3, as DNA: TGCGCCAGCAGCCAAGGGACAGGGGGGAGTTCACCCCTCCACTTT.

This clone was picked up a small number of times. The rearrangement links TRBV9 to TRBJ1-3; TRBD1 agrees at 8 bases. V shed 3 bases, J shed 0 bases, and the junction held 5 bases outside the gene matches. Germline V lookup: CDR1 SGDLS, CDR2 YYNGEE. This CDR3 is 16 amino acids long. CDR3 DNA sequence: TGTGCCAGCAGCGCGGGACAGGCTCACTCTGGAAACACCATATATTTT. Translation gives CASSAGQAHSGNTIYF.

This chain links TRBV7-2 with TRBJ1-2; TRBD1 agrees at 9 bases. CDR1 and CDR2 (germline): SGHTA, FQGNSA. The CDR3 has 14 amino acids. J lost 2 bases, V lost 7 bases, and 5 bases had no gene match. The CDR3 coding sequence is TGTGCCAGCACTTACAGGGGGCGCAACTATGGCTACACCTTC. Its translation is CASTYRGRNYGYTF. Supplemented by reference TRBV7-2 and TRBJ1-2, the full variable domain reads GAGVSQSPSNKVTEKGKDVELRCDPISGHTALYWYRQSLGQGLEFLIYFQGNSAPDKSGLPSDRFSAERTGGSVSTLTIQRTQQEDSAVYLCASTYRGRNYGYTFGSGTRLTVV.

This rearrangement joins TRBV7-2 to TRBJ1-4; no definite D call. Germline CDR1 SGHTA, CDR2 FQGNSA. Trimming left V 1 base short and J 8 bases short, with 11 bases between. The CDR3 has 14 amino acids. The chain's CDR3 is CASSLGVWEEKLFF. DNA for the CDR3: TGTGCCAGCAGCTTAGGGGTTTGGGAGGAAAAACTGTTTTTT.

The chain has TRBV20-1 and TRBJ2-6, with 7 bases identical to TRBD2. CDR1 is DFQATT, CDR2 SNEGSKA, per germline (reference sequence). The CDR3 length is 11 residues. The CDR3 DNA follows: TGCAGGGGCGGGGGTCTTAACGTCCTGACTTTC. Translated, it gives CRGGGLNVLTF.

The CDR3 bases are TGTGCCAGCAGTTACCGCGTGGGCCATCAGCCCCAGCATTTT. Protein sequence: CASSYRVGHQPQHF. The rearrangement links TRBV6-2 or TRBV6-3 to TRBJ1-5; the D is unclear. Germline CDR1 and CDR2: MNHEY and SVGEGT. The CDR3 totals 14 residues. V was trimmed by 2 bases and J by 5 bases, leaving 10 bases between them.

This clone was counted once. This chain connects TRBV4-2 to TRBJ2-7; no clear D. From germline, CDR1 is LGHNA and CDR2 YNFKEQ. CDR3 size: 13 residues. V lost 1 base and J 6 bases, leaving 10 bases between the germline ends. This CDR3 is CASSQGERFEQYF. CDR3 in DNA: TGTGCCAGCAGCCAAGGCGAACGGTTCGAGCAGTACTTC.

This clone was observed a few times. This chain links TRBV29-1 with TRBJ2-5; 7 nucleotides match TRBD2. The CDR3 consists of 14 residues. Trimming took 6 bases from V and 5 from J; bases not matched to a gene: 12. Looked up from germline, CDR1 is SQVTM and CDR2 is ANQGSEA. CDR3 bases: TGCAGCGTATCTCCCGGGACTAATGGCGAGACCCAGTACTTC. The encoded protein is CSVSPGTNGETQYF.

The rearrangement uses TRBV10-3 and TRBJ1-2, with a possible D match to TRBD1 (5 bases). Per the germline V gene, CDR1 is ENHRY and CDR2 is SYGVKD. The CDR3 totals 12 residues. The V and J ends lost 9 bases and 4 bases respectively, with 12 bases between them. Here the CDR3 DNA reads TGTGCCATTCCGGGACGAAGCTATGGCTACACCTTC. It codes for CAIPGRSYGYTF.